The 23 T cell receptor beta chains given below trace back to one sample, sequenced in a study of blood T cell repertoires in COVID-19. Profiling relied on immunoSEQ multiplex PCR, and the TCRdb table lists in-frame clones only, not all of them. The table includes roughly 330,000 clones, about 87% detected once. Material for sequencing was peripheral blood. These receptors originate from a man aged 25-45 years with COVID-19, enrolled during active disease.

The chain links TRBV7-9 to TRBJ1-4; 7 positions match TRBD1. There are 14 residues in the CDR3. Germline V gene lookup returns CDR1 SEHNR and CDR2 FQNEAQ (reference sequence). The V gene end was trimmed by 6 bases and the J gene end by 8 bases; junction bases not matched to a gene: 9. This CDR3 is CASRSTGLNEKLFF. The DNA of the CDR3 is TGTGCCAGCAGATCGACAGGGTTAAACGAAAAACTGTTTTTT.

This chain joins TRBV2 and TRBJ1-5; D is possibly TRBD1 (5 bases). Trimming cost V 5 bases and J 4 bases, with 9 bases left between them. The CDR3 length is 13 residues. Germline V gene lookup returns CDR1 SNHLY and CDR2 FYNNEI. The CDR3 sequence: CASSPQGNQPQHF. DNA for the CDR3: TGTGCCAGCAGTCCGCAGGGTAATCAGCCCCAGCATTTT.

The J gene is TRBJ1-1, the V gene TRBV6-5; 9 bases agree with TRBD1. The CDR3 has 15 amino acids. Germline loops: CDR1 MNHEY, CDR2 SVGAGI. J lost 8 bases, V lost 6 bases, and 13 bases had no gene match. The CDR3 here is CASRQLRQGGIEAFF. CDR3 DNA sequence: TGTGCCAGCAGACAACTAAGACAGGGGGGAATCGAAGCTTTCTTT.

The V gene is TRBV24-1, the J gene TRBJ2-4; 9 bases match TRBD1. Per the germline V gene, CDR1 is KGHDR and CDR2 is SFDVKD. The V segment lost 9 bases and the J segment 4 bases; nucleotides outside the gene matches: 6. The CDR3 is 14 amino acids. The CDR3 is CATPLGQGKNIQYF. As DNA, the CDR3 is TGTGCCACCCCTTTGGGACAGGGAAAAAACATTCAGTACTTC.

The chain uses TRBV3-1 (or the pseudogene TRBV3-2) and TRBJ2-5, with 10 bases aligning to TRBD1. The length of the CDR3 is 15 residues. Germline V CDR1 and CDR2: LGHDT, YNNKEL (reference sequence). V shed 4 bases, J shed 3 bases, and the junction held 5 bases outside the gene matches. The CDR3 protein is CASSLPGTGEETQYF. CDR3 in DNA: TGTGCCAGCAGCCTCCCCGGGACAGGGGAAGAGACCCAGTACTTC.

The J gene is TRBJ2-7, the V gene TRBV29-1; TRBD1 aligns across 12 bases. Germline V gene data show CDR1 as SQVTM and CDR2 as ANQGSEA. The CDR3 has 15 residues. J was trimmed by 7 bases and V by 2 bases; bases with no gene match: 9. The CDR3: CSVETTGTGGWEQYF. Here the CDR3 DNA reads TGCAGCGTTGAAACTACCGGGACAGGGGGCTGGGAGCAGTACTTC.

This clone was seen just once. The chain recombines TRBV12-3 or TRBV12-4 with TRBJ1-2; D not certain. V shed 1 base and J shed 8 bases, with 11 bases lying between them. There are 13 residues in the CDR3. CDR3 nucleotides: TGTGCCAGCAGTTTAGGGCAGAGGAACGGCTACACCTTC. Its protein product is CASSLGQRNGYTF.

The genes are TRBV5-6 and TRBJ2-7, with TRBD2 matching over 9 bases. Germline V gene data show CDR1 as SGHDT and CDR2 as YYEEEE. CDR3 length: 18 amino acids. Trimming removed 1 base from V and 0 bases from J; junction bases left unmatched: 11. CDR3: CASSLIKAGGPLSYEQYF. CDR3 bases: TGTGCCAGCAGCTTGATAAAGGCGGGAGGGCCCCTCTCCTACGAGCAGTACTTC.

The chain combines TRBV5-1 with TRBJ2-3; a possible D gene is TRBD2 (6 bases). Germline V gene sequence: CDR1 SGHRS, CDR2 YFSETQ. The CDR3 is 16 amino acids. The V end lost 6 bases, the J end lost 1 base, and 18 bases lay between the germline ends. The CDR3, as DNA: TGCGCCAGCACTCTGGGACTTCAGGCTGGCACAGATACGCAGTATTTT. Translating it yields CASTLGLQAGTDTQYF.

This chain joins TRBV3-1 (or the pseudogene TRBV3-2) and TRBJ1-3; 8 bases are a match to TRBD1. Germline V gene lookup returns CDR1 LGHDT and CDR2 YNNKEL (reference sequence). Germline trimming cut 4 bases from V and 3 bases from J; bases unmatched to any gene: 11. This CDR3 comprises 17 residues. CDR3: CASSPFSWTGLGNTIYF. The CDR3 region has the DNA TGTGCCAGCAGCCCCTTTTCATGGACAGGGCTTGGAAACACCATATATTTT.

This chain connects TRBV7-2 to TRBJ1-5; D may be TRBD1 (6 bases). The germline gives CDR1 SGHTA, CDR2 FQGNSA. This CDR3 has 16 residues. Trimming cost V 4 bases and J 0 bases, with 13 bases left between them. DNA for the CDR3: TGTGCCAGCAGCTCACAGACAGGAAATAGCAATCAGCCCCAGCATTTT. This encodes CASSSQTGNSNQPQHF.

This chain links TRBV4-2 with TRBJ2-3, with 9 bases that match TRBD2. CDR3 length: 17 amino acids. The germline V gene has CDR1 LGHNA and CDR2 YNFKEQ. V shed 0 bases and J 6 bases; nucleotides not matched to a gene: 10. The CDR3 reads CASSQDVIAGVRDTQYF. CDR3 in DNA: TGTGCCAGCAGCCAAGATGTGATAGCGGGAGTCAGGGATACGCAGTATTTT.

V and J are TRBV5-4 and TRBJ2-7; 8 bases fit TRBD1. The CDR3 consists of 14 residues. CDR1 SGHNT and CDR2 YYREEE come from the germline V gene (reference sequence). The V segment lost 3 bases and the J segment 1 base; nucleotides outside the gene matches: 3. CDR3 region: CASSYRDRSYEQYF. The CDR3 DNA follows: TGTGCCAGCAGCTACCGGGACAGGTCCTACGAGCAGTACTTC.

The chain couples TRBV12-3 or TRBV12-4 to TRBJ1-2; 8 bases fit TRBD1. The CDR3 totals 13 residues. The V segment lost 9 bases and the J segment 1 base; nucleotides outside the gene matches: 4. The CDR3 reads CASRQGINYGYTF. CDR3 in DNA: TGTGCCAGTCGACAGGGGATTAACTATGGCTACACCTTC.

Here the CDR3 reads CASSFMARDRGLIGGANVLTF. CDR3 in DNA: TGTGCCAGCAGTTTCATGGCGAGGGACAGGGGGCTGATAGGTGGGGCCAACGTCCTGACTTTC. The chain uses TRBV28 and TRBJ2-6; 12 bases line up with TRBD1. V dropped 3 bases and J dropped 3; count of bases not matched to a gene: 15. The CDR3 has 21 residues. Germline values: CDR1 MDHEN, CDR2 SYDVKM.

The V call is TRBV6-6, the J call TRBJ2-7, with TRBD1 matching over 12 bases. Trimming at V came to 1 base and at J to 5 bases, leaving 3 bases not matched to a gene. CDR3 length equals 15 residues. Looked up from germline, CDR1 is MNHNY and CDR2 is SVGAGI (reference sequence). CDR3 nucleotides: TGTGCCAGCAGTTACTTGGGACAGGGGGCCCACGAGCAGTACTTC. As protein: CASSYLGQGAHEQYF.

A single count supports this clone. The chain's CDR3 is CASSERTSGSGEQFF. CDR3 sequence (DNA): TGTGCCAGCAGTGAAAGGACTAGCGGGAGCGGTGAGCAGTTCTTC. The V call is TRBV2, the J call TRBJ2-1; 13 bases are a match to TRBD2. V lost 2 bases, J lost 9 bases, and 4 bases stayed unmatched. This CDR3 region has 15 residues. Germline loops: CDR1 SNHLY, CDR2 FYNNEI. The full variable domain, in which reference TRBV2 and TRBJ2-1 provide the parts outside the CDR3, is EPEVTQTPSHQVTQMGQEVILRCVPISNHLYFYWYRQILGQKVEFLVSFYNNEISEKSEIFDDQFSVERPDGSNFTLKIRSTKLEDSAMYFCASSERTSGSGEQFFGPGTRLTVL.

The J gene is TRBJ2-1, the V gene TRBV18; 9 nucleotides match TRBD1. The length of the CDR3 is 15 residues. After removal of 1 base from V and 7 bases from J, the junction contained 5 bases not matched to a gene. Germline V gene sequence: CDR1 KGHSH, CDR2 LQKENI. CDR3 sequence reads: CASSPRATGGNEQFF. In nucleotides, the CDR3 is TGTGCCAGCTCACCACGGGCGACAGGGGGGAATGAGCAGTTCTTC. The full variable domain, in which reference TRBV18 and TRBJ2-1 provide the parts outside the CDR3, is NAGVMQNPRHLVRRRGQEARLRCSPMKGHSHVYWYRQLPEEGLKFMVYLQKENIIDESGMPKERFSAEFPKEGPSILRIQQVVRGDSAAYFCASSPRATGGNEQFFGPGTRLTVL.

A single count supports this clone. This rearrangement joins TRBV19 to TRBJ2-1; 13 positions agree with TRBD2. This CDR3 contains 17 residues. The trim removed 7 bases at V and 6 bases at J, leaving 12 bases unmatched. Germline V gene data show CDR1 as LNHDA and CDR2 as SQIVND (reference sequence). DNA of the CDR3: TGTGCCAGTAAGGTACAGTCGGGACTAGCGGGAAGCAATGAGCAGTTCTTC. Translated, it gives CASKVQSGLAGSNEQFF.

The chain links TRBV4-2 to TRBJ1-6; tentatively, D is TRBD1 (6 bases). V was pared by 0 bases and J by 8 bases, with 11 bases between. This CDR3 has 15 amino acids. The germline V gene encodes CDR1 LGHNA and CDR2 YNFKEQ. The CDR3 DNA follows: TGTGCCAGCAGCCAAGAGGTCAGGGGCTATTCACCCCTCCACTTT. It is translated as CASSQEVRGYSPLHF.

The chain links TRBV7-7 to TRBJ2-2; tentatively, D is TRBD1 (6 bases). Trimming shortened V by 1 base and J by 5 bases, and 11 bases separated the two germline ends. The CDR3 runs to 15 residues. Germline CDR1 SSHAT, CDR2 FNYEAQ (reference sequence). This chain's CDR3 is CASSLGPRGTGELFF. The DNA for the CDR3 is TGTGCCAGCAGCTTAGGGCCGAGGGGGACCGGGGAGCTGTTTTTT. Variable domain in full (rest from reference TRBV7-7 and TRBJ2-2): GAGVSQSPRYKVTKRGQDVTLRCDPISSHATLYWYQQALGQGPEFLTYFNYEAQPDKSGLPSDRFSAERPEGSISTLTIQRTEQRDSAMYRCASSLGPRGTGELFFGEGSRLTVL.

The chain uses TRBV7-3 and TRBJ2-5, with D perhaps TRBD2 (6 bases). The V end was cut by 0 bases, the J end by 1 base, with 6 bases between. The germline V gene has CDR1 SGHTA and CDR2 FQGTGA. The CDR3 runs to 14 residues. CDR3 residues: CASSLTGSQETQYF. CDR3 nucleotide sequence: TGTGCCAGCAGCTTAACCGGGAGCCAAGAGACCCAGTACTTC.

V is TRBV12-5 and J is TRBJ1-1; perhaps TRBD1 as D (6 bases). The CDR3 contains 13 residues. The V end was cut by 7 bases, the J end by 1 base, with 10 bases between. Germline-derived CDR1 and CDR2 are LGHNT and FRNRAP. The CDR3 DNA reads as TGTGCTAGTGAACCGGGACAGAACACTGAAGCTTTCTTT. Translating gives CASEPGQNTEAFF.